This T cell receptor beta chain was retrieved from a study of shared clonotypes between healthy human individuals. The overall study: A few men and two women, aged 18 to 49, were donors.

Points on this clone: Its specificity is not known.

Findings and limits, study-wide: Several donors showed sharing of approximately 5% of naive CD4 clonotypes.

Approximately 210 ng DNA, approximately 30,000 T cell genomes, went into each sorted-subset replicate PCR. Produced via immunoSEQ multiplex PCR; TCRdb's table is partial and in-frame only. The table has about 2.4 million clones, under 95% seen once. V shed 2 bases and J shed 6 bases, with 14 bases lying between them. The CDR3 contains 14 residues. CDR1 and CDR2 (germline): SNHLY, FYNNEI. The chain combines TRBV2 with TRBJ2-7; D unresolved. The TCR comes from a man aged 18 to 35 in good health. Some clones in this sample may be carry-over from other donors' samples. Sequencing was carried out using naive CD4+ T cells from PBMCs. Specified subset: CD45RA+ positively selected. The CDR3 sequence: CASSERVESGEQYF. The CDR3 DNA follows: TGTGCCAGCAGTGAAAGGGTAGAGTCGGGCGAGCAGTACTTC.